The T cell receptor (beta chain) described here comes from a study of Ad26.COV2.S vaccination and SARS-CoV-2 variants. Method: immunoSEQ multiplex PCR; TCRdb's copy keeps in-frame clones and lacks some. Of around 300,000 clones in the sample, about 88% were seen once. The treatment: approximately 18 received Ad26.COV2.S at low or high dose, single or two shots; 5 received placebo; per-sample allocation not given. The investigators took samples on day 63 after the first vaccine or placebo injection. Germline CDR1 reads LNHDA; CDR2 reads SQIVND (reference sequence). Trimming pared 4 bases from V and 5 bases from J, leaving 14 bases between. This CDR3 has 15 residues.

The receptor was derived from a person between 18 and 65 years old who received the Ad26.COV2.S COVID-19 vaccine or a placebo. The sample here was peripheral blood, taken in a trial of Ad26.COV2.S vaccine versus placebo. The rearrangement links TRBV19 to TRBJ1-4; D perhaps matches TRBD1 (5 bases). DNA of the CDR3: TGTGCCAGTAGTAAAAAGTGGGACTTAAATGAAAAACTGTTTTTT. Amino acid sequence: CASSKKWDLNEKLFF.